The 6 T cell receptor beta chains listed next were all sequenced from one sample in a study of post-analysis software for immune sequencing data. Study observations and caveats: Patients had higher frequencies than controls of roughly five TRBV segments, including TRBV5-6, TRBV5-1 and TRBV20-1.

Unique-molecular-identifier-tagged TCR beta cDNA libraries were used. TCRdb reprocessed the PCR reads with MiXCR, giving one entry per CDR3 protein. The sample lists a few hundred thousand distinct CDR3 sequences, around a third occurring once. These receptors' antigens are unknown. Sequencing input: blood. Receptor source: a girl under 18 with multiple sclerosis.

This chain joins TRBV12-3 or TRBV12-4 and TRBJ2-7, with TRBD1 identical over 11 bases. CDR3 length equals 19 residues. V dropped 4 bases and J dropped 12; count of bases not matched to a gene: 26. The CDR3 region has the DNA TGTGCCAGCAGTTCCCCCAGCCTTAAGGGACAGGGGGATGGGGAGACCCGGTACTTC. It is translated as CASSSPSLKGQGDGETRYF.

This clonotype occurred a few times. The chain uses TRBV12-3 or TRBV12-4 and TRBJ2-5; the match to TRBD1 covers 7 bases. Losses at the gene ends were 2 bases for V and 3 bases for J; bases not matched to a gene: 3. This CDR3 region has 14 residues. CDR3 bases: TGTGCCAGCAGTTTACACGACAGGGAAGAGACCCAGTACTTC. It translates to CASSLHDREETQYF.

The J gene is TRBJ2-7, the V gene TRBV5-5; possible D gene TRBD1, 6 bases. V lost 0 bases and J 5 bases, leaving 6 bases between the germline ends. This CDR3 has 12 amino acids. Germline V gene sequence: CDR1 SGHKS, CDR2 YYEKEE (reference sequence). The CDR3 DNA reads as TGTGCCAGCAGCTTGGGACAGGACGAGCAGTACTTC. It is translated as CASSLGQDEQYF.

This clonotype has just one count. V usage is TRBV5-1 and J usage is TRBJ2-1; 9 bases align to TRBD2. The CDR3 consists of 14 residues. The J segment lost 6 bases and the V segment lost 4 bases, leaving 5 bases of the junction unmatched. Germline CDR1 reads SGHRS; CDR2 reads YFSETQ. The CDR3 coding sequence is TGCGCCAGCAGCGGCGGGGGGGGTGGCAATGAGCAGTTCTTC. Translation gives CASSGGGGGNEQFF.

This CDR3 reads CASRMWGGEKLFF. The CDR3 DNA reads TGTGCCAGCAGAATGTGGGGAGGGGAAAAACTGTTTTTT. V is TRBV12-3 or TRBV12-4 and J is TRBJ1-4; unclear D gene. The CDR3 covers 13 residues. Trimming removed 6 bases at V and 8 bases at J, with 13 bases between.

The chain combines TRBV28 with TRBJ2-1; weak D call: TRBD1 (5 bases). CDR1 is MDHEN, CDR2 SYDVKM, per germline. The V gene lost 5 bases and the J gene lost 1 base, with 18 bases spanning the gap. This CDR3 is built from 17 residues. Written as DNA, the CDR3 is TGTGCCAGCAGTACTACCCCACCCAGGGAATCCTACAATGAGCAGTTCTTC. It encodes CASSTTPPRESYNEQFF.